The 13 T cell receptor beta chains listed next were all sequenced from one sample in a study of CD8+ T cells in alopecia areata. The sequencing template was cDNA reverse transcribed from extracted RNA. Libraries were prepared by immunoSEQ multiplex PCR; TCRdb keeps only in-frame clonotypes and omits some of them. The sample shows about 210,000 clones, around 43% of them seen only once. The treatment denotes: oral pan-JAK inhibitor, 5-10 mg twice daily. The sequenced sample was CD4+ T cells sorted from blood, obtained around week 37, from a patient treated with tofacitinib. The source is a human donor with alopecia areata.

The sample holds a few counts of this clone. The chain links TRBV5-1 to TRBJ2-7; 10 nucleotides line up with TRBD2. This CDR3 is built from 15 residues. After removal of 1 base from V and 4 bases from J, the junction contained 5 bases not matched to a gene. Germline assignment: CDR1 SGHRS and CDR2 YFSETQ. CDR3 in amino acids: CASSLRSGREYEQYF. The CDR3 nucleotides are TGCGCCAGCAGCTTGAGGAGCGGGAGGGAATACGAGCAGTACTTC. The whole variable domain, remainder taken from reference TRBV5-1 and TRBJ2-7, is KAGVTQTPRYLIKTRGQQVTLSCSPISGHRSVSWYQQTPGQGLQFLFEYFSETQRNKGNFPGRFSGRQFSNSRSEMNVSTLELGDSALYLCASSLRSGREYEQYFGPGTRLTVT.

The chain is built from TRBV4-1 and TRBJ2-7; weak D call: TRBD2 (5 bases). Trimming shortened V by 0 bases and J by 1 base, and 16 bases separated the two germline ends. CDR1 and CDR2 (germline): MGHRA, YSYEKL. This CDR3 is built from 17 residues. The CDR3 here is CASSQDRLATPSYEQYF. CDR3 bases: TGCGCCAGCAGCCAAGATCGGTTAGCGACCCCTTCCTACGAGCAGTACTTC.

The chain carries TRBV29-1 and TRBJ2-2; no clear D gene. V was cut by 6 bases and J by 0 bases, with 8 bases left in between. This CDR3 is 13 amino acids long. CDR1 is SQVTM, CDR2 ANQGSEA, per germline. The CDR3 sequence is CSVSHSNTGELFF. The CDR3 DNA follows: TGCAGCGTGAGCCATTCGAACACCGGGGAGCTGTTTTTT.

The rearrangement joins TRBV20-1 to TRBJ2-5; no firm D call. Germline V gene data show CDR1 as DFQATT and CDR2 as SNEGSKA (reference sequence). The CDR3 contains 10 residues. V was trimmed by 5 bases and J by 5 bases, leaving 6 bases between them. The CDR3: CSALGETQYF. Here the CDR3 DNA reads TGCAGTGCTTTGGGGGAGACCCAGTACTTC.

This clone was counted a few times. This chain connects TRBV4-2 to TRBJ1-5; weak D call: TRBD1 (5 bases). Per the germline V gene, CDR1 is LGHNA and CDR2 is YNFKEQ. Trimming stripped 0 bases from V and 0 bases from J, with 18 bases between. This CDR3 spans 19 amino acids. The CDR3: CASSQDMETVDSSNQPQHF. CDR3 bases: TGTGCCAGCAGCCAAGATATGGAAACTGTCGACAGTAGCAATCAGCCCCAGCATTTT.

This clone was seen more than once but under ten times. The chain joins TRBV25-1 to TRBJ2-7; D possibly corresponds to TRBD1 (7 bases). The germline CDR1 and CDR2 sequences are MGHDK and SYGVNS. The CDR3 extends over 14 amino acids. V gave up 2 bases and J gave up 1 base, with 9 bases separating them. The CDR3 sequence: CASSEAGGSYEQYF. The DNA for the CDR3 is TGTGCCAGCAGTGAAGCAGGGGGGTCCTACGAGCAGTACTTC.

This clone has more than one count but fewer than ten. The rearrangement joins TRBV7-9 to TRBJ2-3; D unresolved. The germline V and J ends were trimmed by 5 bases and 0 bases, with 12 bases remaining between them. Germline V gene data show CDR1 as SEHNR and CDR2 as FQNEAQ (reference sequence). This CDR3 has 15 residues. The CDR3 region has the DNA TGTGCCAGCAGCCTAGGCCCAGAAAGCACAGATACGCAGTATTTT. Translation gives CASSLGPESTDTQYF. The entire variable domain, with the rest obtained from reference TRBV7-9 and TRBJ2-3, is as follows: DTGVSQNPRHKITKRGQNVTFRCDPISEHNRLYWYRQTLGQGPEFLTYFQNEAQLEKSRLLSDRFSAERPKGSFSTLEIQRTEQGDSAMYLCASSLGPESTDTQYFGPGTRLTVL.

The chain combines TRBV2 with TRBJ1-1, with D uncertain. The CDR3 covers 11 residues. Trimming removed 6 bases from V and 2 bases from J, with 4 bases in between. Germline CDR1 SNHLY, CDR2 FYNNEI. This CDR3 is CASSSNTEAFF. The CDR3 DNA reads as TGTGCCAGCAGCTCCAACACTGAAGCTTTCTTT.

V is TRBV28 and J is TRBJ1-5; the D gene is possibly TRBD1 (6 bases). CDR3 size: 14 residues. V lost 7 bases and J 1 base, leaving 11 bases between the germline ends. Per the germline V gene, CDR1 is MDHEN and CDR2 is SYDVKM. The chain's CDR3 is CASIVTGSNQPQHF. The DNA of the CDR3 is TGTGCCAGCATAGTAACAGGGAGCAATCAGCCCCAGCATTTT.

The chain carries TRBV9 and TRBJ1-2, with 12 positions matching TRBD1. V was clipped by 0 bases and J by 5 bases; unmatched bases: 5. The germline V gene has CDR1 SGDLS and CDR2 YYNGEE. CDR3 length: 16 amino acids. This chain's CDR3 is CASSVGLGQGAYGYTF. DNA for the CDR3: TGTGCCAGCAGCGTAGGGTTGGGACAGGGGGCGTATGGCTACACCTTC.

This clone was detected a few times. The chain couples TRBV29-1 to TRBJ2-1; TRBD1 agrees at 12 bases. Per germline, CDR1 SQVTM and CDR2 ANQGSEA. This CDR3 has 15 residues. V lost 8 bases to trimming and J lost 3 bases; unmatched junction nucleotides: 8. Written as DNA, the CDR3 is TGCAGCTTAGCCGGGACAGGGGGCGGCTACAATGAGCAGTTCTTC. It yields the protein CSLAGTGGGYNEQFF.

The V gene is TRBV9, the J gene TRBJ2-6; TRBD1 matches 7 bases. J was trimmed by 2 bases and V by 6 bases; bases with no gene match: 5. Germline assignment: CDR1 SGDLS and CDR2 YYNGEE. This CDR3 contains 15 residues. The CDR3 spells CASNRGVAGANVLTF. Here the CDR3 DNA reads TGTGCCAGCAACAGGGGAGTCGCTGGGGCCAACGTCCTGACTTTC. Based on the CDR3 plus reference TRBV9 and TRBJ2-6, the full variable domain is DSGVTQTPKHLITATGQRVTLRCSPRSGDLSVYWYQQSLDQGLQFLIQYYNGEERAKGNILERFSAQQFPDLHSELNLSSLELGDSALYFCASNRGVAGANVLTFGAGSRLTVL.

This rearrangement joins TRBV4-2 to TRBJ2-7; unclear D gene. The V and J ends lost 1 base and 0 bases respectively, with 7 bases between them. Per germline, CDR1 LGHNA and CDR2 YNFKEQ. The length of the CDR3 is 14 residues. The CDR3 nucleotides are TGTGCCAGCAGCCAAGGACTCTACTCCTACGAGCAGTACTTC. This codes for CASSQGLYSYEQYF.